This paragraph covers one T cell receptor (beta chain) sequence. Primers: 60 Vbeta forward and 13 Jbeta reverse. The assay was immunoSEQ multiplex PCR, and TCRdb's table has in-frame clones only and misses some. In the table there are more than 150,000 clones, approximately 80% of which are singletons. The data are from a study of cytomegalovirus exposure and HLA in healthy donors. At the level of the study: Earlier, 150 million to 200 million T cells were analyzed, and more than 100 million unique TCR beta sequences were found among them. Across 300 to 400 genotyped donors, around 82% landed in the Caucasian-associated ancestry cluster.

Trimming shortened V by 0 bases and J by 5 bases, and 13 bases separated the two germline ends. The germline CDR1 and CDR2 sequences are GTSNPN and SVGIG (reference sequence). This CDR3 is 14 amino acids long. This chain links TRBV30 with TRBJ2-5, with D possibly being TRBD2 (6 bases). Sequenced sample: PBMCs. The receptor's source is a girl aged 2-10 years in good health and CMV-seropositive. The CDR3 region is CAWSVVWEVETQYF. CDR3 nucleotide sequence: TGTGCCTGGAGTGTAGTGTGGGAGGTCGAGACCCAGTACTTC. Supplemented by reference TRBV30 and TRBJ2-5, the full variable domain reads SQTIHQWPATLVQPVGSPLSLECTVEGTSNPNLYWYRQAAGRGLQLLFYSVGIGQISSEVPQNLSASRPQDRQFILSSKKLLLSDSGFYLCAWSVVWEVETQYFGPGTRLLVL.